The rows below give T cell receptor beta chains drawn from one sample of a study of T cells in localized non-small cell lung cancer. Measured with immunoSEQ multiplex PCR; TCRdb has only the in-frame clones, and not every one. The sample holds approximately 11,000 clones, 29% seen once. The sample in question was lung tumor tissue, obtained before any cancer treatment. The receptors derive from a man aged 35 to 70 with stage I lung adenocarcinoma. Each CDR3 is given with its conserved first and last residue. The D gene is left open where the match is weak. Clone size is not always given. Where it is, it says once, few, many or a class for expanded clones.

j_gene | v_gene | abundance | len | d_gene | CDR3aa | CDR3nt
TRBJ2-7 | TRBV14 | few | 15 | TRBD1 | CASSRPAGGLYEQYF | TGTGCCAGCAGCCGCCCGGCAGGGGGATTATACGAGCAGTACTTC
TRBJ2-1 | TRBV5-1 | - | 14 | - | CASTDPSSYNEQFF | TGCGCCAGCACAGACCCGAGCTCCTACAATGAGCAGTTCTTC
TRBJ1-1 | TRBV9 | few | 15 | - | CASSSSPGFSTEAFF | TGTGCCAGCAGCTCATCCCCTGGATTTAGCACTGAAGCTTTCTTT
TRBJ2-7 | TRBV6-8 | - | 15 | TRBD1 | CASSLRDRGSYEQYF | TGTGCCAGCAGCCTCCGGGACAGGGGGTCCTACGAGCAGTACTTC
TRBJ1-5 | TRBV19 | - | 14 | - | CASSIPGISQPQHF | TGTGCCAGTAGTATTCCGGGAATAAGTCAGCCCCAGCATTTT
TRBJ2-7 | TRBV30 | - | 13 | - | CAWSVPDSYEQYF | TGTGCCTGGAGTGTACCTGACAGCTACGAGCAGTACTTC
TRBJ2-3 | TRBV6-8 | - | 14 | - | CASSSGLLTDTQYF | TGTGCCAGCAGTTCGGGACTCCTCACAGATACGCAGTATTTT
TRBJ2-5 | TRBV9 | few | 16 | - | CASSESFRATQETQYF | TGTGCCAGCAGTGAAAGCTTCAGGGCCACTCAAGAGACCCAGTACTTC
TRBJ2-5 | TRBV5-1 | - | 14 | TRBD1 | CASSLGTGLETQYF | TGCGCCAGCAGCTTGGGGACAGGGCTAGAGACCCAGTACTTC
TRBJ2-3 | TRBV30 | - | 12 | TRBD2 | CAWRGGSDTQYF | TGTGCCTGGAGGGGGGGGTCCGATACGCAGTATTTT
TRBJ1-1 | TRBV6-8 | - | 16 | TRBD1 | CASSPKKNRQGTEAFF | TGTGCCAGCAGTCCCAAGAAAAATCGACAGGGCACTGAAGCTTTCTTT
TRBJ2-6 | TRBV10-2 | - | 15 | TRBD1 | CASSRQGAGANVLTF | TGCGCCAGCAGTAGACAGGGCGCTGGGGCCAACGTCCTGACTTTC
TRBJ2-5 | TRBV6-8 | few | 15 | TRBD2 | CASSPGTTDGGTQYF | TGTGCCAGCAGTCCTGGGACTACCGATGGAGGGACCCAGTACTTC
TRBJ1-3 | TRBV10-2 | - | 13 | TRBD1 | CASTNRGSNTIYF | TGCGCCAGCACTAACAGGGGATCGAACACCATATATTTT
TRBJ2-1 | TRBV5-1 | once | 17 | TRBD2 | CASTPASGLAGGREQFF | TGCGCCAGCACCCCGGCCTCGGGACTAGCGGGGGGGCGGGAGCAGTTCTTC
TRBJ1-2 | TRBV19 | - | 14 | TRBD1 | CASSPGTAHYGYTF | TGTGCCAGTAGCCCTGGGACAGCCCACTATGGCTACACCTTC
TRBJ2-1 | TRBV9 | few | 17 | - | CASSVQPGGQSYNEQFF | TGTGCCAGCAGCGTCCAACCCGGGGGGCAGTCCTACAATGAGCAGTTCTTC
TRBJ2-3 | TRBV11-3 | few | 15 | - | CASSLEGRETDTQYF | TGTGCCAGCAGCTTAGAGGGCAGGGAAACAGATACGCAGTATTTT
TRBJ2-1 | TRBV5-1 | once | 14 | TRBD1 | CASSTGTGAYEQFF | TGCGCCAGCAGCACCGGGACAGGGGCCTATGAGCAGTTCTTC
TRBJ2-2 | TRBV12-5 | many | 12 | - | CAVGGLTGELFF | TGTGCCGTGGGGGGGCTCACCGGGGAGCTGTTTTTT
TRBJ2-7 | TRBV19 | - | 15 | - | CASSIGTGYSYEQYF | TGTGCCAGTAGTATCGGCACAGGGTACTCCTACGAGCAGTACTTC
TRBJ2-1 | TRBV18 | - | 15 | TRBD1 | CASSPSGGVNNEQFF | TGTGCCAGCTCACCATCAGGGGGTGTCAACAATGAGCAGTTCTTC
TRBJ1-2 | TRBV19 | - | 11 | - | CASTATGGYTF | TGTGCCAGTACCGCGACCGGTGGCTACACCTTC
TRBJ1-1 | TRBV11-3 | - | 15 | TRBD1 | CASSVQGRMNTEAFF | TGTGCCAGCAGCGTACAGGGGAGGATGAACACTGAAGCTTTCTTT
TRBJ2-2 | TRBV6-8 | - | 16 | TRBD1 | CAIKKGQGTKTGELFF | TGTGCCATCAAGAAAGGACAGGGAACGAAAACCGGGGAGCTGTTTTTT
TRBJ1-4 | TRBV1 | few | 15 | - | CASSHQGGAEEKLFF | TGCGCCAGCAGCCACCAAGGGGGGGCTGAGGAAAAACTGTTTTTT
TRBJ2-2 | TRBV6-8 | few | 15 | - | CAIRITGINTGELFF | TGTGCCATCAGAATTACAGGGATAAACACCGGGGAGCTGTTTTTT
TRBJ2-3 | TRBV11-3 | few | 14 | - | CASSLAGFTDTQYF | TGTGCCAGCAGCTTGGCGGGGTTCACAGATACGCAGTATTTT
TRBJ1-1 | TRBV6-8 | medium-sized | 15 | TRBD1 | CASNRQGVMNTEAFF | TGTGCCAGTAACCGACAGGGAGTGATGAACACTGAAGCTTTCTTT